The 15 T cell receptor beta chains given below trace back to one sample, sequenced in a study of blood T cell repertoires in COVID-19. TCRdb keeps only in-frame clones here, not all; method: immunoSEQ multiplex PCR. The sample records around 170,000 clones, approximately 80% being singletons. The sequencing sample was made of PBMCs or T cells enriched from blood (not recorded which). These receptors all come from a man aged 45-65 years who had recovered from COVID-19.

The chain employs TRBV10-3 and TRBJ2-2, with TRBD1 identical over 9 bases. Trimming at V came to 6 bases and at J to 1 base, leaving 3 bases not matched to a gene. Looked up from germline, CDR1 is ENHRY and CDR2 is SYGVKD. The CDR3 runs 15 residues. The CDR3 reads CAISGQGRNTGELFF. The CDR3 nucleotides read TGTGCCATCAGCGGACAGGGGAGGAACACCGGGGAGCTGTTTTTT.

CDR3 loop: CASRRAPTLNTEAFF. CDR3 DNA: TGTGCCAGCAGGCGGGCCCCTACCCTGAACACTGAAGCTTTCTTT. V and J are TRBV27 and TRBJ1-1; no clear D. Trimming removed 6 bases at V and 0 bases at J, with 14 bases between. The CDR3 has 15 residues. Germline lookup yields CDR1 MNHEY and CDR2 SMNVEV (reference sequence).

The DNA for the CDR3 is TGCGCCAGCAGCTTAAATCTAGCGGGGGCCCAAGAGACCCAGTACTTC. Protein product: CASSLNLAGAQETQYF. The chain is built from TRBV5-1 and TRBJ2-5, with TRBD2 matching over 10 bases. Germline CDR1 reads SGHRS; CDR2 reads YFSETQ. J gave up 1 base and V 2 bases, and 5 bases lay outside the gene matches. The CDR3 sequence is 16 residues long.

This chain links TRBV5-5 with TRBJ2-2; TRBD1 is a possible D gene (6 bases). The CDR3 has 17 residues. V was pared by 5 bases and J by 4 bases, with 21 bases between. Germline V lookup: CDR1 SGHKS, CDR2 YYEKEE (reference sequence). DNA for the CDR3: TGTGCCAGCAGTTACGGGCGTGGGACAATTGGCACCGGGGAGCTGTTTTTT. Its translation is CASSYGRGTIGTGELFF.

This clone was counted once. This chain connects TRBV5-1 to TRBJ1-1, with 7 nucleotides matching TRBD1. V trimming: 4 bases; J trimming: 0 bases; junction bases outside the gene matches: 27. Germline CDR1 and CDR2: SGHRS and YFSETQ. This CDR3 is built from 22 residues. The CDR3 is CASSGRQDGGSRGFSMNTEAFF. CDR3 in DNA: TGCGCCAGCAGCGGGAGACAGGACGGGGGCTCCAGGGGGTTTTCCATGAACACTGAAGCTTTCTTT.

The rearrangement links TRBV6-1 to TRBJ2-6; D unresolved. The CDR3 consists of 14 residues. CDR1 is MNHNS and CDR2 is SASEGT in the germline V gene. Trimming cost V 7 bases and J 4 bases, with 11 bases left between them. This CDR3 is CASTPFGGANVLTF. For the CDR3, the DNA is TGTGCCAGCACCCCCTTCGGGGGGGCCAACGTCCTGACTTTC.

The genes are TRBV5-1 and TRBJ1-2, with 8 bases matching TRBD1. Germline trimming cut 4 bases from V and 5 bases from J; bases unmatched to any gene: 7. The germline V gene has CDR1 SGHRS and CDR2 YFSETQ. The CDR3 sequence is 14 residues long. CDR3 sequence: CASSPDRVRYGYTF. CDR3 sequence (DNA): TGCGCCAGCAGCCCGGACAGGGTACGGTATGGCTACACCTTC.

The chain links TRBV5-6 to TRBJ2-7, with 10 bases identical to TRBD1. CDR3 length: 16 residues. CDR1 and CDR2 (germline): SGHDT, YYEEEE. Trimming cost V 0 bases and J 2 bases; bases outside gene matches: 5. This chain's CDR3 is CASSLAGQGPAYEQYF. CDR3 nucleotide sequence: TGTGCCAGCAGCTTGGCGGGACAGGGGCCTGCCTACGAGCAGTACTTC. The full variable domain, in which reference TRBV5-6 and TRBJ2-7 provide the parts outside the CDR3, is DAGVTQSPTHLIKTRGQQVTLRCSPKSGHDTVSWYQQALGQGPQFIFQYYEEEERQRGNFPDRFSGHQFPNYSSELNVNALLLGDSALYLCASSLAGQGPAYEQYFGPGTRLTVT.

This clone was seen only a few times. The chain carries TRBV19 and TRBJ1-5, with TRBD1 identical over 7 bases. The CDR3 loop spans 15 amino acids. V lost 6 bases, J lost 0 bases, and 5 bases stayed unmatched. Germline CDR1 LNHDA, CDR2 SQIVND (reference sequence). The CDR3 spells CASRGQDYSNQPQHF. The CDR3 DNA follows: TGTGCCAGTAGAGGACAGGACTATAGCAATCAGCCCCAGCATTTT.

The CDR3 nucleotides are TGTGCCAGCAGCTTGGACAGGGTGGAGGATGGCTACACCTTC. As protein: CASSLDRVEDGYTF. This chain links TRBV5-8 with TRBJ1-2, with D tentatively TRBD1 (6 bases). V was pared by 0 bases and J by 6 bases, with 12 bases between. Germline CDR1 SGHTS, CDR2 YDEGEE. The CDR3 covers 14 residues.

The V gene is TRBV11-2, the J gene TRBJ1-1; D unresolved. Germline V gene data show CDR1 as SGHAT and CDR2 as FQNNGV. The CDR3 is made up of 14 amino acids. The ends were cut back, 5 bases at V and 0 bases at J, with 10 bases in the middle. The CDR3 here is CASSPAGMNTEAFF. The CDR3 DNA reads TGTGCCAGCAGCCCCGCGGGGATGAACACTGAAGCTTTCTTT. Full variable domain (rest looked up from reference TRBV11-2 and TRBJ1-1): EAGVAQSPRYKIIEKRQSVAFWCNPISGHATLYWYQQILGQGPKLLIQFQNNGVVDDSQLPKDRFSAERLKGVDSTLKIQPAKLEDSAVYLCASSPAGMNTEAFFGQGTRLTVV.

Notes on this clone: The sample contains more than one DNA sequence encoding this CDR3. V is TRBV18 and J is TRBJ2-3; D is uncertain. Germline loops: CDR1 KGHSH, CDR2 LQKENI. The CDR3 runs to 12 residues. V was cut by 1 base and J by 6 bases, with 5 bases left in between. In nucleotides, the CDR3 is TGTGCCAGCTCACCACGAGCGGATACGCAGTATTTT. It encodes CASSPRADTQYF.

The V gene is TRBV10-1, the J gene TRBJ2-1, with D tentatively TRBD2 (6 bases). There are 16 residues in the CDR3. Germline V gene lookup returns CDR1 WNHNN and CDR2 SYGVQD (reference sequence). Trimming took 3 bases from V and 5 from J, leaving 17 bases between them. The CDR3 nucleotides are TGCGCCAGCAGTGAAGGGACTGCCGTCTTCGACAATGAGCAGTTCTTC. Encoded protein: CASSEGTAVFDNEQFF.

The CDR3 loop reads CASTRERGGPQETQYF. As DNA, the CDR3 is TGTGCCAGCACCCGCGAGCGGGGGGGCCCCCAAGAGACCCAGTACTTC. The chain couples TRBV11-1 to TRBJ2-5, with TRBD2 matching 10 bases. CDR3 length equals 16 residues. Trimming at V came to 7 bases and at J to 1 base, leaving 9 bases not matched to a gene. Per germline, CDR1 SGHAT and CDR2 FQDESV (reference sequence). Full variable domain (outside the CDR3, taken from reference TRBV11-1 and TRBJ2-5): EAEVAQSPRYKITEKSQAVAFWCDPISGHATLYWYRQILGQGPELLVQFQDESVVDDSQLPKDRFSAERLKGVDSTLKIQPAELGDSAMYLCASTRERGGPQETQYFGPGTRLLVL.

The rearrangement links TRBV5-1 to TRBJ2-3; TRBD2 matches 9 bases. CDR1 SGHRS and CDR2 YFSETQ come from the germline V gene. J lost 6 bases, V lost 4 bases, and 6 bases had no gene match. There are 14 residues in the CDR3. The CDR3 nucleotides are TGCGCCAGCAGCGTGGTAGCGGGGGCGGATACGCAGTATTTT. Encoded protein: CASSVVAGADTQYF.